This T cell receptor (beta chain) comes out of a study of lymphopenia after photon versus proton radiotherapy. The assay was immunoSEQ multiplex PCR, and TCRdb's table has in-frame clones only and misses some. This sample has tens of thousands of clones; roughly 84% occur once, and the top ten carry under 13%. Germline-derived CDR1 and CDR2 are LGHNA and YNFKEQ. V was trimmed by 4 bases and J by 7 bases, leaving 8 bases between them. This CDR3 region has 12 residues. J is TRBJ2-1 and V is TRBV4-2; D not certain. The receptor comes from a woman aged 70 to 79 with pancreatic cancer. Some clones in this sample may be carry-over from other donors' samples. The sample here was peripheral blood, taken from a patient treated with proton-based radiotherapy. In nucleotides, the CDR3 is TGTGCCAGCAGCCCCGTCGGTAATGAGCAGTTCTTC. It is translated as CASSPVGNEQFF.